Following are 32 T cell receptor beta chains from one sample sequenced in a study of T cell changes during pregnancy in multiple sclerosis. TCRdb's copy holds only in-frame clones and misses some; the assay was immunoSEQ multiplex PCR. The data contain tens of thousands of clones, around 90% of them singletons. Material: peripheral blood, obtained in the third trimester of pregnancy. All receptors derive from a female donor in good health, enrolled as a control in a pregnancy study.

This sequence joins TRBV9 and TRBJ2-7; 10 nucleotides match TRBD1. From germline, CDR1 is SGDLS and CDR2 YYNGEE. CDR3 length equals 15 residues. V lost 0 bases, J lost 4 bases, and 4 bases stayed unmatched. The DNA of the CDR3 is TGTGCCAGCAGCGTAGGAGGGACAGGGGAGTACGAGCAGTACTTC. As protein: CASSVGGTGEYEQYF.

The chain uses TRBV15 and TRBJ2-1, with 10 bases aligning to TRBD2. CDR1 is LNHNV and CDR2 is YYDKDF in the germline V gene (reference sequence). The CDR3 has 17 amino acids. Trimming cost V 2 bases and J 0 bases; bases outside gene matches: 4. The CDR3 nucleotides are TGTGCCACCAGCAGAATTAGCGGGGGGACCTCCTACAATGAGCAGTTCTTC. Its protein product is CATSRISGGTSYNEQFF.

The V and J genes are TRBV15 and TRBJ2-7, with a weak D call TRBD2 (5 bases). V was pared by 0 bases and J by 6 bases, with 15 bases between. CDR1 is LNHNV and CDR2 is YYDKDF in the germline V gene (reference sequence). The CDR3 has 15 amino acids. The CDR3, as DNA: TGTGCCACCAGCAGAGATGTGGGGAGAACCCTCGAGCAGTACTTC. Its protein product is CATSRDVGRTLEQYF.

For the CDR3, the DNA is TGTGCCAGCTCGAGGGCAGAAGAGACCCAGTACTTC. Protein product: CASSRAEETQYF. V and J are TRBV6-5 and TRBJ2-5; possibly TRBD2 for D (5 bases). CDR1 and CDR2 (germline): MNHEY, SVGAGI. The V end lost 8 bases, the J end lost 3 bases, and 10 bases lay between the germline ends. The CDR3 covers 12 residues.

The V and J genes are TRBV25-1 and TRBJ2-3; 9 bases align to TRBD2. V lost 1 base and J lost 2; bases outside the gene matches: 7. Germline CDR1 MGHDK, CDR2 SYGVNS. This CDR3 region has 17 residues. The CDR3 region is CASSESGLAGYTDTQYF. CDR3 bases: TGTGCCAGCAGTGAATCAGGGCTAGCGGGATACACAGATACGCAGTATTTT.

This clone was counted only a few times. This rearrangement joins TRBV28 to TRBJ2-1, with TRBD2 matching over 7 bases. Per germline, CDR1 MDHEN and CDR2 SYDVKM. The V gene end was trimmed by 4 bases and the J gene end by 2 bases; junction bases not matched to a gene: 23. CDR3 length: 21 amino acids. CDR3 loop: CASSSRFSGGDGTTPYNEQFF. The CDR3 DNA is TGTGCCAGCAGTTCCCGTTTTAGTGGGGGGGACGGGACTACCCCCTACAATGAGCAGTTCTTC.

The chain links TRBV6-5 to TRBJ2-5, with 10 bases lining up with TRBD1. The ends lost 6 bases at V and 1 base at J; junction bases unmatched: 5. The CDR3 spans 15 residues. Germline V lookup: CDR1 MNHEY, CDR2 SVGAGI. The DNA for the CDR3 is TGTGCCAGCAGGCGACAGGGGGCCCTCCAAGAGACCCAGTACTTC. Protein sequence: CASRRQGALQETQYF.

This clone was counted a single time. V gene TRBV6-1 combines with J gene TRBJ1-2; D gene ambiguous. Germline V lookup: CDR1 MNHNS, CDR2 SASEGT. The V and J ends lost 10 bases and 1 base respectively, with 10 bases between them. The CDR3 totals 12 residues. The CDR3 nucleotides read TGTGCCACCGCGATCATTAACTATGGCTACACCTTC. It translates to CATAIINYGYTF.

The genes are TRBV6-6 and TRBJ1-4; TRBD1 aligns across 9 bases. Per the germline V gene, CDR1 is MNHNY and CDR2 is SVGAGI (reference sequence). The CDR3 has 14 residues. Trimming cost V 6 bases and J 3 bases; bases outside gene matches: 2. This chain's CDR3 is CASRWTGANEKLFF. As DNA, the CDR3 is TGTGCCAGCAGGTGGACAGGGGCTAATGAAAAACTGTTTTTT.

The DNA for the CDR3 is TGTGCCAGCAGCTTATTAACAGGACGAGGCTACACCTTC. It encodes CASSLLTGRGYTF. The rearrangement joins TRBV7-3 to TRBJ1-2, with D possibly matching TRBD1 (5 bases). The V gene's germline CDR1 is SGHTA and CDR2 FQGTGA. The CDR3 is made up of 13 amino acids. V shed 2 bases and J shed 8 bases, with 12 bases lying between them.

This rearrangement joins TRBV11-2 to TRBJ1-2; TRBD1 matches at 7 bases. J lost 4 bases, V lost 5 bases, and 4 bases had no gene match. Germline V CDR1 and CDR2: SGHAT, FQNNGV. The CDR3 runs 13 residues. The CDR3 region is CASSTRDSYGYTF. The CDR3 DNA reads TGTGCCAGCAGCACACGGGACAGCTATGGCTACACCTTC.

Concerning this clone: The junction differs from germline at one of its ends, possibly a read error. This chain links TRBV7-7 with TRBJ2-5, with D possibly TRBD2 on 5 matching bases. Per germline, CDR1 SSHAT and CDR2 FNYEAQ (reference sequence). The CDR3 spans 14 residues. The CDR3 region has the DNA TGTGCTAGCAGCTTGACCGAGGGCCAAGAGACCCAGTACTTC. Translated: CASSLTEGQETQYF.

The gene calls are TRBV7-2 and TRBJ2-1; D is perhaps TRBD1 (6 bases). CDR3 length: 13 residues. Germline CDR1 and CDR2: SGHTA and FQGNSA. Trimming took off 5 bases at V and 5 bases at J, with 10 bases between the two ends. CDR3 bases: TGTGCCAGCAGCACACAGGGTAACAATGAGCAGTTCTTC. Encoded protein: CASSTQGNNEQFF.

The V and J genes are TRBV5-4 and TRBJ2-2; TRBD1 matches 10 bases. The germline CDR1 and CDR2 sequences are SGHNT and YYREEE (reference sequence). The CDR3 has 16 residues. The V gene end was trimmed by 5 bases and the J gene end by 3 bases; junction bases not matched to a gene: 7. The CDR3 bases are TGTGCCAGCAGGGAGAGCGACAGGGGGCACACCGGGGAGCTGTTTTTT. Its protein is CASRESDRGHTGELFF.

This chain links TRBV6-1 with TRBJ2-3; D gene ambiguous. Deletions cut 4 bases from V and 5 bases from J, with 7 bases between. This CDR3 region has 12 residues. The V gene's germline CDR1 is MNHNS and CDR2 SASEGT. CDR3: CASSGTGDTQYF. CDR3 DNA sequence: TGTGCCAGCAGTGGCACCGGAGATACGCAGTATTTT.

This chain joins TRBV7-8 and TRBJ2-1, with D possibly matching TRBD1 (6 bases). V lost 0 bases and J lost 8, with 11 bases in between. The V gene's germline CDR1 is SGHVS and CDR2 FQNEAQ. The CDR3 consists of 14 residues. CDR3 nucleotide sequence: TGTGCCAGCAGCTTAGCGGGGACATTCGATGAGCAGTTCTTC. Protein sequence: CASSLAGTFDEQFF.

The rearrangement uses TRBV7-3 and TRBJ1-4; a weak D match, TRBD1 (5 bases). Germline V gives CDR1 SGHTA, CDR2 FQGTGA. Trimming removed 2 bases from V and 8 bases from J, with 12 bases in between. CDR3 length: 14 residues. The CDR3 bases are TGTGCCAGCAGCTTAGGCAGGGTAGACGAAAAACTGTTTTTT. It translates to CASSLGRVDEKLFF.

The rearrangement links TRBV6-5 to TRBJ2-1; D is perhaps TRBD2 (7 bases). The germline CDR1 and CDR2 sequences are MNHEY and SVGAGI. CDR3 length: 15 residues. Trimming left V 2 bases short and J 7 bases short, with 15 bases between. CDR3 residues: CASSYGGASYNEQFF. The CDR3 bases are TGTGCCAGCAGTTACGGGGGGGCTTCATATAATGAGCAGTTCTTC.

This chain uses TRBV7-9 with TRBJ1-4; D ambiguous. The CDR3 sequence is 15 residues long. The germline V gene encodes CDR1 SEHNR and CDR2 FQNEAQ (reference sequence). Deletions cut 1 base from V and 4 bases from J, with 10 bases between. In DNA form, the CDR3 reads TGTGCCAGCAGCTTAGGAGGGATTAGTAATGAAAAACTGTTTTTT. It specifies CASSLGGISNEKLFF. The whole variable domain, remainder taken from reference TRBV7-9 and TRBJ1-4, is DTGVSQNPRHKITKRGQNVTFRCDPISEHNRLYWYRQTLGQGPEFLTYFQNEAQLEKSRLLSDRFSAERPKGSFSTLEIQRTEQGDSAMYLCASSLGGISNEKLFFGSGTQLSVL.

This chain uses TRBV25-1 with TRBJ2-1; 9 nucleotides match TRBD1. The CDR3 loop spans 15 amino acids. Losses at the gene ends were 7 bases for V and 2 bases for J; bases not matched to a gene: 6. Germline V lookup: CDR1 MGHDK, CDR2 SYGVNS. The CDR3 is CASTQDRGPYNEQFF. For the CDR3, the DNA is TGTGCCAGCACCCAGGACAGGGGACCCTACAATGAGCAGTTCTTC.

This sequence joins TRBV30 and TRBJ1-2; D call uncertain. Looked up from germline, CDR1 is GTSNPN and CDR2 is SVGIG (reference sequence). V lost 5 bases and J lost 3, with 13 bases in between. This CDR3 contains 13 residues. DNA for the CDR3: TGTGCCTGGTCCGGCTCGGGAGACTATGGCTACACCTTC. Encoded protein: CAWSGSGDYGYTF.

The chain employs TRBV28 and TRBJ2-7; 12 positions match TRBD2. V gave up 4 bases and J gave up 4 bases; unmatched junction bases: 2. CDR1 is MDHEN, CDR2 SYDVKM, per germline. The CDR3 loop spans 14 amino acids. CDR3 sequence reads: CASSSSGRGYEQYF. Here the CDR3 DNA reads TGTGCCAGCAGTTCTAGCGGGAGGGGGTACGAGCAGTACTTC.

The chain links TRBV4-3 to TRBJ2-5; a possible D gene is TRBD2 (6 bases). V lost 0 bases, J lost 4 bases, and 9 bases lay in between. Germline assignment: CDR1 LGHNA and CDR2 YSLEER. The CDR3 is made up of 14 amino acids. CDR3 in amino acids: CASSQDMGGETQYF. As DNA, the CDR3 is TGCGCCAGCAGCCAAGATATGGGAGGAGAGACCCAGTACTTC.

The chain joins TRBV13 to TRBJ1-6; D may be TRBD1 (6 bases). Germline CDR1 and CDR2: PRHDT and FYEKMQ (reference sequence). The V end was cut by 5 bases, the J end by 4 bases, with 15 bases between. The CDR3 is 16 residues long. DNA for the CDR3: TGTGCCAGCAGCAGTACAGGGAACGCGTATAATTCACCCCTCCACTTT. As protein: CASSSTGNAYNSPLHF. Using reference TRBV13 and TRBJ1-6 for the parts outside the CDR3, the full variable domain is AAGVIQSPRHLIKEKRETATLKCYPIPRHDTVYWYQQGPGQDPQFLISFYEKMQSDKGSIPDRFSAQQFSDYHSELNMSSLELGDSALYFCASSSTGNAYNSPLHFGNGTRLTVT.

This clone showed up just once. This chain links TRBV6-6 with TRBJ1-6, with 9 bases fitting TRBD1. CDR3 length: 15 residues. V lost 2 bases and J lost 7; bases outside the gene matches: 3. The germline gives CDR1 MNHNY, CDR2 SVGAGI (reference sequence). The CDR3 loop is CASSYRDRVNSPLHF. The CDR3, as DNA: TGTGCCAGCAGTTACAGGGACAGGGTAAATTCACCCCTCCACTTT.

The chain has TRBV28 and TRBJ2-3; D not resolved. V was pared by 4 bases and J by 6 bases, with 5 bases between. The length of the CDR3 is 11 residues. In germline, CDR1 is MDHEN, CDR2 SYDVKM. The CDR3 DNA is TGTGCCAGCAGTTCCGGGGATACGCAGTATTTT. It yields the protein CASSSGDTQYF.

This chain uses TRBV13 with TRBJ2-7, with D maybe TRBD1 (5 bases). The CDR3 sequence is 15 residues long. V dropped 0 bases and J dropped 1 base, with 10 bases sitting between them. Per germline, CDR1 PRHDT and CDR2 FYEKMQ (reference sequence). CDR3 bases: TGTGCCAGCAGCTTAGGGACAGACGGGTCCTACGAGCAGTACTTC. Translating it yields CASSLGTDGSYEQYF.

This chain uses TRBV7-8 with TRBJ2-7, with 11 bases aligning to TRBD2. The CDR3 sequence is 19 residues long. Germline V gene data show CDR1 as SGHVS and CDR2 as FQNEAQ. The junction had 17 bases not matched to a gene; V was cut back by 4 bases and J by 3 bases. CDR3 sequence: CASSSWAERGLAGGYEQYF. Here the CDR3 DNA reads TGTGCCAGCAGCTCCTGGGCCGAGCGTGGGCTAGCGGGAGGCTACGAGCAGTACTTC.

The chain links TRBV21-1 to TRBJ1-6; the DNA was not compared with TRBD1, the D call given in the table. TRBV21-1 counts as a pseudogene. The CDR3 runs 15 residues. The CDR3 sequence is CASSKGTGFRSPLHF. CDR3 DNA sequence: TGTGCCAGCAGCAAAGGGACAGGCTTCAGGTCACCCCTCCACTTT.

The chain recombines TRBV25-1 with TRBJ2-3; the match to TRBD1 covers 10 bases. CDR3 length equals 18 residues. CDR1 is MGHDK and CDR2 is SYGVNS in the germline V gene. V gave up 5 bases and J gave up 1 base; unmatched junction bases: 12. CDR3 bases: TGTGCCAGCAGTCCAACCCGGAGGGGGACAGGGGGCACAGATACGCAGTATTTT. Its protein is CASSPTRRGTGGTDTQYF. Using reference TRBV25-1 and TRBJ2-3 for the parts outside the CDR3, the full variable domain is EADIYQTPRYLVIGTGKKITLECSQTMGHDKMYWYQQDPGMELHLIHYSYGVNSTEKGDLSSESTVSRIRTEHFPLTLESARPSHTSQYLCASSPTRRGTGGTDTQYFGPGTRLTVL.

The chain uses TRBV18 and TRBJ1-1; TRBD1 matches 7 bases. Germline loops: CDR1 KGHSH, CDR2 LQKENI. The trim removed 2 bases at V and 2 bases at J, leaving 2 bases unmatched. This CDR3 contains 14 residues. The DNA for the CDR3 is TGTGCCAGCTCACCAGGGACAGATAACACTGAAGCTTTCTTT. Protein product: CASSPGTDNTEAFF.

Here the CDR3 reads CASRAGTGLLWGYTF. CDR3 nucleotide sequence: TGTGCCAGCAGGGCCGGGACAGGGCTACTATGGGGCTACACCTTC. The chain has TRBV5-4 and TRBJ1-2; 9 bases map to TRBD1. The CDR3 has 15 residues. The germline CDR1 and CDR2 sequences are SGHNT and YYREEE (reference sequence). The J segment lost 8 bases and the V segment lost 5 bases, leaving 13 bases of the junction unmatched. The full variable domain, completed using reference TRBV5-4 and TRBJ1-2, is ETGVTQSPTHLIKTRGQQVTLRCSSQSGHNTVSWYQQALGQGPQFIFQYYREEENGRGNFPPRFSGLQFPNYSSELNVNALELDDSALYLCASRAGTGLLWGYTFGSGTRLTVV.